This T cell receptor (beta chain) is from a study of blood T cell repertoires in COVID-19. Study overall: Whether acute or convalescent, the COVID-19 samples came from the United States, Italy and Spain. Sources were T cells, B-cell-depleted T cells, or PBMCs; the material itself was cDNA or gDNA.

Germline CDR1 is MNHNS and CDR2 is SASEGT. This CDR3 spans 14 amino acids. V lost 3 bases and J 5 bases, leaving 11 bases between the germline ends. Using immunoSEQ multiplex PCR, the repertoire was profiled, and TCRdb retains in-frame clones only, with some absent. The sample gives 200,000 to 300,000 clones, around 86% of which show up once; approximately 5.1% is in the top ten. Patients from Seattle were sampled longitudinally, starting during active infection. The rearrangement links TRBV6-1 to TRBJ1-5; possibly TRBD1 for D (5 bases). The clonotype was recovered from a woman aged 55 to 70 with COVID-19, enrolled during active disease. The specimen was peripheral blood. In DNA, the CDR3 is TGTGCCAGCAGTGAGGGAGGGGAGCATCAGCCCCAGCATTTT. Translating it yields CASSEGGEHQPQHF.